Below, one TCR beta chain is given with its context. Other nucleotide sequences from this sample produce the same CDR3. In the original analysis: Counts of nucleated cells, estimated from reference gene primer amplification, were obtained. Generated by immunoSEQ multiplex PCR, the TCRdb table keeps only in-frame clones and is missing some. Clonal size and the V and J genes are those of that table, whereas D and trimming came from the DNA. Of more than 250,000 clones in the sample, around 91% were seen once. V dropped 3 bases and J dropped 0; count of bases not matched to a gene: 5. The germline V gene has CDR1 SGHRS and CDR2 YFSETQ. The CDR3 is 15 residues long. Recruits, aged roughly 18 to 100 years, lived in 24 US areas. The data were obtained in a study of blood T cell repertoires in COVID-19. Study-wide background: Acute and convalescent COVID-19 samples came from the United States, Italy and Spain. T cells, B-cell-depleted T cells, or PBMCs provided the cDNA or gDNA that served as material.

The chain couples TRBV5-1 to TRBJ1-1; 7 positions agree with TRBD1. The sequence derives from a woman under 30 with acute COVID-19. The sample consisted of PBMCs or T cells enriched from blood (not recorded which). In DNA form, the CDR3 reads TGCGCCAGCAGCTCCCGACAGGGAATGAACACTGAAGCTTTCTTT. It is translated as CASSSRQGMNTEAFF. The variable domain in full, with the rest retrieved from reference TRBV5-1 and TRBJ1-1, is KAGVTQTPRYLIKTRGQQVTLSCSPISGHRSVSWYQQTPGQGLQFLFEYFSETQRNKGNFPGRFSGRQFSNSRSEMNVSTLELGDSALYLCASSSRQGMNTEAFFGQGTRLTVV.